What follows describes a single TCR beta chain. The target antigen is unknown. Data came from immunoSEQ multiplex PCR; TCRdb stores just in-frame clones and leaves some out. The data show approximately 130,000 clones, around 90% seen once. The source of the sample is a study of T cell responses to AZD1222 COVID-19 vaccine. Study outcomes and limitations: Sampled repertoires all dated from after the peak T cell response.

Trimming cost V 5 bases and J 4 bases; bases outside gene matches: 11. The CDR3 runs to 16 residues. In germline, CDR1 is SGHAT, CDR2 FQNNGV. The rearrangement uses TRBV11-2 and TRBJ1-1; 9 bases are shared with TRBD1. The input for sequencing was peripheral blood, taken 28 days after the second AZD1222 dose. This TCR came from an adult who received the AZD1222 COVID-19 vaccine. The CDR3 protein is CASSPHWGTGSTEAFF. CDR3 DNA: TGTGCCAGCAGCCCACACTGGGGGACAGGGTCCACTGAAGCTTTCTTT. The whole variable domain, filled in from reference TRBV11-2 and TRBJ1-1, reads EAGVAQSPRYKIIEKRQSVAFWCNPISGHATLYWYQQILGQGPKLLIQFQNNGVVDDSQLPKDRFSAERLKGVDSTLKIQPAKLEDSAVYLCASSPHWGTGSTEAFFGQGTRLTVV.